This is a list of T cell receptor beta chains from one sample in a study of shared clonotypes between healthy human individuals. TCRdb's table, derived via immunoSEQ multiplex PCR, lists solely in-frame clones and lacks some. The sample lists over a million clones, approximately 98.5% occurring once. Sequenced material: naive CD4+ T cells sorted from blood. These receptors originate from a young man in good health. Both conserved end residues are part of each CDR3. The order of the fields is clone size, V gene, J gene, D gene, CDR3 DNA, CDR3 protein. D genes are given only for firm matches. Size tells how often a clone was seen (once, few, many) or the class of an expanded clone, and some rows leave it out.

clone_size: .
v_call: TRBV7-8
j_call: TRBJ2-5
d_call: .
cdr3_nt: TGTGCCAGCAGCCCCCCTAAAGAGACCCAGTACTTC
cdr3_aa: CASSPPKETQYF

clone_size: .
v_call: TRBV10-2
j_call: TRBJ2-1
d_call: .
cdr3_nt: TGCGCCAGTATTTATCGGGCCAGCTCCTACAATGAGCAGTTCTTC
cdr3_aa: CASIYRASSYNEQFF

clone_size: .
v_call: TRBV6-1
j_call: TRBJ2-7
d_call: .
cdr3_nt: TGTGCCAGCAGTGAAACGAACCTCTCCTACGAGCAGTACTTC
cdr3_aa: CASSETNLSYEQYF

clone_size: once
v_call: TRBV19
j_call: TRBJ1-5
d_call: .
cdr3_nt: TGTGCCACTCACCAGGGACAATATAGCAATCAGCCCCAGCATTTT
cdr3_aa: CATHQGQYSNQPQHF

clone_size: .
v_call: TRBV10-3
j_call: TRBJ2-5
d_call: TRBD2
cdr3_nt: TGTGCCATCAAGGCGGGAGGCTCAGAGACCCAGTACTTC
cdr3_aa: CAIKAGGSETQYF

clone_size: .
v_call: TRBV9
j_call: TRBJ2-7
d_call: TRBD1
cdr3_nt: TGTGCCAGCAGCGTAACCCATGTGGGGACAGACAAAAACGAGCAGTACTTC
cdr3_aa: CASSVTHVGTDKNEQYF

clone_size: .
v_call: TRBV6-5
j_call: TRBJ2-3
d_call: .
cdr3_nt: TGTGCCAGCACCCCCAAGGGCACAGATACGCAGTATTTT
cdr3_aa: CASTPKGTDTQYF

clone_size: .
v_call: TRBV5-6
j_call: TRBJ1-1
d_call: TRBD1
cdr3_nt: TGTGCCAGCAGCTTCTGGACAGGGATACCTATGAACACTGAAGCTTTCTTT
cdr3_aa: CASSFWTGIPMNTEAFF

clone_size: .
v_call: TRBV5-1
j_call: TRBJ2-1
d_call: .
cdr3_nt: TGCGCCAGCAGCCGGGAAGCGGAGAGCTCCTACAATGAGCAGTTCTTC
cdr3_aa: CASSREAESSYNEQFF

clone_size: .
v_call: TRBV9
j_call: TRBJ2-4
d_call: .
cdr3_nt: TGTGCCAGCAGCGTCCCGGGGGACCCCCTGTCCCCTTTGGACATTCAGTACTTC
cdr3_aa: CASSVPGDPLSPLDIQYF

clone_size: .
v_call: TRBV7-2
j_call: TRBJ2-2
d_call: .
cdr3_nt: TGTGCCAGCAGCTTCACAAGTACCGGGGAGCTGTTTTTT
cdr3_aa: CASSFTSTGELFF

clone_size: .
v_call: TRBV6-4
j_call: TRBJ2-3
d_call: TRBD2
cdr3_nt: TGTGCCAGCAGGAGCGGGGTTAGCACAGATACGCAGTATTTT
cdr3_aa: CASRSGVSTDTQYF

clone_size: .
v_call: TRBV5-4
j_call: TRBJ1-1
d_call: TRBD1
cdr3_nt: TGTGCCAGCAGCCTAACCGGGGGACAGACTAAAGCTTTCTTT
cdr3_aa: CASSLTGGQTKAFF

clone_size: .
v_call: TRBV7-8
j_call: TRBJ2-3
d_call: TRBD2
cdr3_nt: TGTGCCAGCAGCTTCCGACTAGCGGGTAACACAGATACGCAGTATTTT
cdr3_aa: CASSFRLAGNTDTQYF

clone_size: .
v_call: TRBV18
j_call: TRBJ1-4
d_call: .
cdr3_nt: TGTGCCAGCTCACCACGGGGGCCTACTAATGAAAAACTGTTTTTT
cdr3_aa: CASSPRGPTNEKLFF

clone_size: .
v_call: TRBV5-1
j_call: TRBJ2-7
d_call: .
cdr3_nt: TGCGCCAGCAGCTTGCGTGCTAACTCCTACGAGCAGTACTTC
cdr3_aa: CASSLRANSYEQYF

clone_size: .
v_call: TRBV1
j_call: TRBJ2-7
d_call: .
cdr3_nt: TGCACCAGCAGCCCTCACCGGGGGCAGGGGGCCGTTTACGGACGCTACGAGCAGTACTTC
cdr3_aa: CTSSPHRGQGAVYGRYEQYF

clone_size: .
v_call: TRBV18
j_call: TRBJ1-4
d_call: .
cdr3_nt: TGTGCCAGCTCACCACCGGTACCTATCGTTGAAAAACTGTTTTTT
cdr3_aa: CASSPPVPIVEKLFF

clone_size: .
v_call: TRBV25-1
j_call: TRBJ2-1
d_call: .
cdr3_nt: TGTGCCAGCAGTGAATCCACGGGGAGCTCCTACAATGAGCAGTTCTTC
cdr3_aa: CASSESTGSSYNEQFF

clone_size: .
v_call: TRBV19
j_call: TRBJ2-3
d_call: .
cdr3_nt: TGTGCCAGTTGCGCGGGTAGGGGCACAGATACGCAGTATTTT
cdr3_aa: CASCAGRGTDTQYF

clone_size: .
v_call: TRBV28
j_call: TRBJ2-7
d_call: .
cdr3_nt: TGTGCCAGCAGCCCCCTAAGCCCCTACTCCTACGAGCAGTACTTC
cdr3_aa: CASSPLSPYSYEQYF

clone_size: once
v_call: TRBV20-1
j_call: TRBJ2-7
d_call: .
cdr3_nt: TGCAGTGCTAGTATCCTCTACGAGCAGTACTTC
cdr3_aa: CSASILYEQYF

clone_size: .
v_call: TRBV5-1
j_call: TRBJ2-7
d_call: .
cdr3_nt: TGCGCCAGCAGCGTAAAGGAACCCCACGAGCAGTACTTC
cdr3_aa: CASSVKEPHEQYF

clone_size: .
v_call: TRBV29-1
j_call: TRBJ2-5
d_call: .
cdr3_nt: TGCAGCGTTGGCAAAGGGGCCCAAGAGACCCAGTACTTC
cdr3_aa: CSVGKGAQETQYF

clone_size: .
v_call: TRBV5-4
j_call: TRBJ2-1
d_call: TRBD1
cdr3_nt: TGTGCCAGCAGCACAAGGACAGGGGGAAATGAGCAGTTCTTC
cdr3_aa: CASSTRTGGNEQFF

clone_size: .
v_call: TRBV7-8
j_call: TRBJ2-7
d_call: TRBD2
cdr3_nt: TGTGCCAGCAGCTTAGGGGGGGGTAGCGGAAACTCCTACGAGCAGTACTTC
cdr3_aa: CASSLGGGSGNSYEQYF

clone_size: .
v_call: TRBV28
j_call: TRBJ1-5
d_call: TRBD1
cdr3_nt: TGTGCCAGCGGACAGGGCGGTCAGCCCCAGCATTTT
cdr3_aa: CASGQGGQPQHF

clone_size: .
v_call: TRBV7-9
j_call: TRBJ2-1
d_call: TRBD2
cdr3_nt: TGTGCCAGCAGCCATCCGCTAGCGGGAGTTTCAGATGAGCAGTTCTTC
cdr3_aa: CASSHPLAGVSDEQFF

clone_size: .
v_call: TRBV19
j_call: TRBJ2-2
d_call: .
cdr3_nt: TGTGCCAGTATTAGGGTCACCGGGGAGCTGTTTTTT
cdr3_aa: CASIRVTGELFF

clone_size: .
v_call: TRBV28
j_call: TRBJ2-7
d_call: TRBD1
cdr3_nt: TGTGCCAGCAGTTTTTTAGGACAGGAGCCCTACGAGCAGTACTTC
cdr3_aa: CASSFLGQEPYEQYF

clone_size: .
v_call: TRBV7-3
j_call: TRBJ2-1
d_call: .
cdr3_nt: TGTGCCAGCAGCTTAACGGGAGCTCGTTACAATGAGCAGTTCTTC
cdr3_aa: CASSLTGARYNEQFF

clone_size: .
v_call: TRBV11-2
j_call: TRBJ2-1
d_call: .
cdr3_nt: TGTGCCAGCAGCTTCGGGCAGGGACGCAATGAGCAGTTCTTC
cdr3_aa: CASSFGQGRNEQFF

clone_size: .
v_call: TRBV30
j_call: TRBJ2-7
d_call: .
cdr3_nt: TGTGCCTGGAGTCCTAGTTCTTCCCACGAGCAGTACTTC
cdr3_aa: CAWSPSSSHEQYF

clone_size: .
v_call: TRBV5-1
j_call: TRBJ2-2
d_call: TRBD2
cdr3_nt: TGCGCCAGCACCGCGGGACTAGCGGGCCCCGAGGGGACCGGGGAGCTGTTTTTT
cdr3_aa: CASTAGLAGPEGTGELFF

clone_size: .
v_call: TRBV2
j_call: TRBJ2-1
d_call: TRBD2
cdr3_nt: TGTGCCAGCAGTGCAGGACTAGCGGGCTCCTACAATGAGCAGTTCTTC
cdr3_aa: CASSAGLAGSYNEQFF

clone_size: once
v_call: TRBV7-9
j_call: TRBJ2-3
d_call: .
cdr3_nt: TGTGCCAGCAGCCGGACGGGGTCAACGCAGTATTTT
cdr3_aa: CASSRTGSTQYF

clone_size: once
v_call: TRBV19
j_call: TRBJ1-5
d_call: .
cdr3_nt: TGTGCCAGTAGTACGGGAATCCTCAGCAATCAGCCCCAGCATTTT
cdr3_aa: CASSTGILSNQPQHF

clone_size: .
v_call: TRBV4-1
j_call: TRBJ2-2
d_call: .
cdr3_nt: TGCGCCAGCAGCCAATCGCCAGGGATTACCGGGGAGCTGTTTTTT
cdr3_aa: CASSQSPGITGELFF

clone_size: .
v_call: TRBV5-4
j_call: TRBJ2-1
d_call: TRBD2
cdr3_nt: TGTGCCAGCAGCTTGGCCGCGCTAGCGGGACGGGATGAGCAGTTCTTC
cdr3_aa: CASSLAALAGRDEQFF

clone_size: .
v_call: TRBV28
j_call: TRBJ2-1
d_call: .
cdr3_nt: TGTGCCAGCAGTTTAACCAGGGTTCACAATGAGCAGTTCTTC
cdr3_aa: CASSLTRVHNEQFF

clone_size: .
v_call: TRBV6-5
j_call: TRBJ1-5
d_call: .
cdr3_nt: TGTGCCAGCAGGGGAAGTAGCAATCAGCCCCAGCATTTT
cdr3_aa: CASRGSSNQPQHF

clone_size: .
v_call: TRBV7-9
j_call: TRBJ1-1
d_call: .
cdr3_nt: TGTGCCAGCAGCTTCAAAGTGGAGAACACTGAAGCTTTCTTT
cdr3_aa: CASSFKVENTEAFF

clone_size: .
v_call: TRBV27
j_call: TRBJ1-3
d_call: .
cdr3_nt: TGTGCCAGCAGTTTCGACTCGGTTTCGACCATATATTTT
cdr3_aa: CASSFDSVSTIYF

clone_size: .
v_call: TRBV9
j_call: TRBJ2-7
d_call: .
cdr3_nt: TGTGCCAGCAGCGTAGATACAGGGCAGCAGTACTTC
cdr3_aa: CASSVDTGQQYF

clone_size: .
v_call: TRBV6-1
j_call: TRBJ1-3
d_call: TRBD1
cdr3_nt: TGTGCCAGCAGTGCCCTGGGTCCACAGGGGGCCACTGGAAACACCATATATTTT
cdr3_aa: CASSALGPQGATGNTIYF

clone_size: .
v_call: TRBV19
j_call: TRBJ2-3
d_call: TRBD2
cdr3_nt: TGTGCCAGTAGTATAGATGGAGTTGCGGGAGGCGCAGATACGCAGTATTTT
cdr3_aa: CASSIDGVAGGADTQYF

clone_size: .
v_call: TRBV6-5
j_call: TRBJ2-1
d_call: .
cdr3_nt: TGTGCCAGCAGTGATTACAATACGGGCAATGAGCAGTTCTTC
cdr3_aa: CASSDYNTGNEQFF

clone_size: .
v_call: TRBV5-1
j_call: TRBJ1-1
d_call: .
cdr3_nt: TGCGCCAGCAGCCCTGAGGGACACAGAGAAGCTTTCTTT
cdr3_aa: CASSPEGHREAFF

clone_size: once
v_call: TRBV25-1
j_call: TRBJ1-1
d_call: .
cdr3_nt: TGTGCCAGCAGTGAAGGGTTCAGAGAGGCTTTCTTT
cdr3_aa: CASSEGFREAFF

clone_size: .
v_call: TRBV7-3
j_call: TRBJ2-2
d_call: .
cdr3_nt: TGTGCCAGCAGCTTAATGGCCGGGGAGCTGTTTTTT
cdr3_aa: CASSLMAGELFF

clone_size: .
v_call: TRBV5-5
j_call: TRBJ2-7
d_call: .
cdr3_nt: TGTGCCAGCAGCTTGGTCGGGGGCTACGAGCAGTACTTC
cdr3_aa: CASSLVGGYEQYF

clone_size: .
v_call: TRBV28
j_call: TRBJ2-7
d_call: .
cdr3_nt: TGTGCCAGCAGTTTATTTGGGGGTTCCTACGAGCAGTACTTC
cdr3_aa: CASSLFGGSYEQYF

clone_size: once
v_call: TRBV6-6
j_call: TRBJ2-5
d_call: TRBD1
cdr3_nt: TGTGCCAGCAGGCACGGGACAGGGGAGACCCAGTACTTC
cdr3_aa: CASRHGTGETQYF

clone_size: .
v_call: TRBV6-6
j_call: TRBJ1-5
d_call: .
cdr3_nt: TGTGCCAGCAGTTACGGACAGCTCAATCAGCCCCAGCATTTT
cdr3_aa: CASSYGQLNQPQHF

clone_size: .
v_call: TRBV18
j_call: TRBJ2-7
d_call: .
cdr3_nt: TGTGCCAGCTCACCTCGGCAGCCCCCCTACGAGCAGTACTTC
cdr3_aa: CASSPRQPPYEQYF